This TCR beta chain was captured by sequencing in a study of T cell repertoires in cytomegalovirus infection. In regard to this clonotype: Its specificity is unknown.

TCRdb analysed the reads with MiXCR anew, one entry per CDR3 protein. The data contain around 540,000 distinct CDR3 sequences, 30% to 40% of them singletons. General study findings and limits: Summed frequency of shared TCR beta families picked out CMV carriers who also had the relevant HLA.

Trimming took off 3 bases at V and 5 bases at J, with 32 bases between the two ends. Looked up from germline, CDR1 is MGHRA and CDR2 is YSYEKL. The CDR3 length is 21 residues. The sequence came from a human donor in good health (CMV status not recorded). Some clones in this sample may be carry-over from other donors' samples. The chain employs TRBV4-1 and TRBJ2-1; D is unclear. Specimen: cultured PBMCs, collected from culture after CMV antigen stimulation. As DNA, the CDR3 is TGCGCCAGCAGCCACTGGGGTTCCTTCGCGTGGGGAACCCGCCGCGACAATGAGCAGTTCTTC. Translation: CASSHWGSFAWGTRRDNEQFF.